This note documents a single TCR delta chain sequence. Its specificity is not known. A far larger clone is one nucleotide away, so this likely arose from a read error. The sample is drawn from a study of DNA immune sequencing with unique molecular identifiers. About the research overall: Sequencing input was 75 to 100 ng for enriched and around 0.98 ug for non-enriched PBMC DNA. Whole-study findings and limits: Out-of-frame TRD sequences were more frequent without γδ enrichment, likely αβ T-cell-derived.

The CDR3 length is 20 residues. Germline V CDR1 and CDR2: GEAIGNYY, EKD. All 8 TRDV and 4 TRDJ genes were targeted in 32-plex amplification of genomic DNA. Adapter PCR followed approximately 3 barcoding PCR cycles that attached a 12-nucleotide UMI. TCRdb called clones from the multiplex PCR reads again using CATT. The data hold hundreds of delta-chain clones, with about 31% observed a single time. This receptor was obtained from a human donor in good health. This chain connects TRDV2 to TRDJ1; 9 bases match TRDD3. Sample: buffy coat blood. The CDR3 nucleotides are TGTGCCTGTGACAGGGTAGCTGGAAGACTGGGGGACCCGTACACCGATAACCTCATCTTT. Protein product: CACDRVAGRLGDPYTDNLIF.